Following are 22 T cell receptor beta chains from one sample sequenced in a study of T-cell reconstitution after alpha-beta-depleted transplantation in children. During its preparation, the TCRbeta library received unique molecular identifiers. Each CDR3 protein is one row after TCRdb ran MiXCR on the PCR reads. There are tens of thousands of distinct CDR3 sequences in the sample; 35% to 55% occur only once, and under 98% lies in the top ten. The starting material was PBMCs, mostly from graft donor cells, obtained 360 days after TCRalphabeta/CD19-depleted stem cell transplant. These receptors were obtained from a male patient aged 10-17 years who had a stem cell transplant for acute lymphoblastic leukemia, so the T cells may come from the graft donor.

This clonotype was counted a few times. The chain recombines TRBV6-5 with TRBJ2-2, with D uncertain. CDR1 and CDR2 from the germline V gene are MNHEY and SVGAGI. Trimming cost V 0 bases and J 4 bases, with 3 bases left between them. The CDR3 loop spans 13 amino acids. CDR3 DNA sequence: TGTGCCAGCAGTTACTCGTTCACCGGGGAGCTGTTTTTT. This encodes CASSYSFTGELFF.

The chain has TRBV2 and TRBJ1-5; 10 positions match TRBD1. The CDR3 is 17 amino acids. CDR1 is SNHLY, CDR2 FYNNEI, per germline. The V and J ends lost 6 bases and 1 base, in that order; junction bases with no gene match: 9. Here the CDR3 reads CASRRDRGGFSNQPQHF. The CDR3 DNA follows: TGTGCCAGCAGGCGGGACAGGGGAGGCTTCAGCAATCAGCCCCAGCATTTT.

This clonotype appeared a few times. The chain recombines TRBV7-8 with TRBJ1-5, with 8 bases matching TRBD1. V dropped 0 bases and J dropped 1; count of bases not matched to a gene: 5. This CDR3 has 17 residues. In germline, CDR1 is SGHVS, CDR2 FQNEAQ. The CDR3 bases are TGTGCCAGCAGCTTAGCCCAATGGACAGGGAGCAATCAGCCCCAGCATTTT. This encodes CASSLAQWTGSNQPQHF.

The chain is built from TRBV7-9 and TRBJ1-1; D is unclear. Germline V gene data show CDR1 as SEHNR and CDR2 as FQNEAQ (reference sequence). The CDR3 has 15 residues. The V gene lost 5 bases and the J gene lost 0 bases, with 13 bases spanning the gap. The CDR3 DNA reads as TGTGCCAGCAGCACGGAAGACAAAATGAACACTGAAGCTTTCTTT. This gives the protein CASSTEDKMNTEAFF.

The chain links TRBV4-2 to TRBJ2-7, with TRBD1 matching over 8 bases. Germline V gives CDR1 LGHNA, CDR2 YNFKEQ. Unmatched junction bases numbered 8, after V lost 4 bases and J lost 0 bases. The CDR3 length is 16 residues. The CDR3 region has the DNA TGTGCCAGCAGCCTGATAGGGACAGGCAACTCCTACGAGCAGTACTTC. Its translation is CASSLIGTGNSYEQYF.

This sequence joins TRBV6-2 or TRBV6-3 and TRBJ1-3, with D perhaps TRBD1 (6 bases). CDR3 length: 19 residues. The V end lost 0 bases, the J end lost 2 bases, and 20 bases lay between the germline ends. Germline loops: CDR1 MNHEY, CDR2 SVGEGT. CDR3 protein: CASSYSDARGRHAGNTIYF. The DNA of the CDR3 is TGTGCCAGCAGTTACTCCGATGCCAGGGGAAGACATGCTGGAAACACCATATATTTT.

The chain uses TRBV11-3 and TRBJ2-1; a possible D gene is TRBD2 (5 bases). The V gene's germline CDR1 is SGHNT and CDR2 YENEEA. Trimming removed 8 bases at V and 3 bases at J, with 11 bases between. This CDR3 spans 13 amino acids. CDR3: CASGNGIYNEQFF. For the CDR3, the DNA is TGTGCCAGCGGAAACGGGATCTACAATGAGCAGTTCTTC.

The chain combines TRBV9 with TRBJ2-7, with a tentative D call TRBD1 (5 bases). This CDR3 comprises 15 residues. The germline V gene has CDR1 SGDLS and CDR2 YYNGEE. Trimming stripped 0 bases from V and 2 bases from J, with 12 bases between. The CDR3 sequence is CASSVGARGTYEQYF. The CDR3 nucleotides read TGTGCCAGCAGCGTAGGGGCTAGGGGAACCTACGAGCAGTACTTC.

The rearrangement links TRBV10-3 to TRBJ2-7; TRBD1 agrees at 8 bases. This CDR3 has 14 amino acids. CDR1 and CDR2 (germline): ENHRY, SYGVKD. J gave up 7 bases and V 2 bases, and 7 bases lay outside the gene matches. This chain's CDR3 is CAISEVQGEREQYF. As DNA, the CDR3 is TGTGCCATCAGTGAGGTACAGGGGGAGAGGGAGCAGTACTTC.

CDR3 nucleotide sequence: TGTGCCAGCAGCCCCCAGGAGCGGAGTTACGAGCAGTACTTC. It encodes CASSPQERSYEQYF. V usage is TRBV9 and J usage is TRBJ2-7; possibly TRBD2 for D (5 bases). CDR1 and CDR2 from the germline V gene are SGDLS and YYNGEE. The ends were cut back, 4 bases at V and 4 bases at J, with 15 bases in the middle. The CDR3 spans 14 residues.

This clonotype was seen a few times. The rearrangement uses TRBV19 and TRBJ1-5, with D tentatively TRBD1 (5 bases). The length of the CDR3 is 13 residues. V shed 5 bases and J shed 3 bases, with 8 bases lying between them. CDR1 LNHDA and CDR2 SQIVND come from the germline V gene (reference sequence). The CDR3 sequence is CASSWTSNQPQHF. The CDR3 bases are TGTGCCAGTAGTTGGACATCCAATCAGCCCCAGCATTTT.

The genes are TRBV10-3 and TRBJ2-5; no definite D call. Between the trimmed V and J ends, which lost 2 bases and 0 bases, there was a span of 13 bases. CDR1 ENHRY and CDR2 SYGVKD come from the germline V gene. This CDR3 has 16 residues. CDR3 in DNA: TGTGCCATCAGTGAGCCTGACGAGCAAAACCAAGAGACCCAGTACTTC. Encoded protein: CAISEPDEQNQETQYF.

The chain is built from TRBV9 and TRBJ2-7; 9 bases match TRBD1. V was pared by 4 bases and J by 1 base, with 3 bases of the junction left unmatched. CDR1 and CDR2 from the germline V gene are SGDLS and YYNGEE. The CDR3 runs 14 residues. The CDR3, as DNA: TGTGCCAGCAGCCCGGGGACAGGGTCCTACGAGCAGTACTTC. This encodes CASSPGTGSYEQYF. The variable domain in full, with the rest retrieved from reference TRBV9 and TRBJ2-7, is DSGVTQTPKHLITATGQRVTLRCSPRSGDLSVYWYQQSLDQGLQFLIQYYNGEERAKGNILERFSAQQFPDLHSELNLSSLELGDSALYFCASSPGTGSYEQYFGPGTRLTVT.

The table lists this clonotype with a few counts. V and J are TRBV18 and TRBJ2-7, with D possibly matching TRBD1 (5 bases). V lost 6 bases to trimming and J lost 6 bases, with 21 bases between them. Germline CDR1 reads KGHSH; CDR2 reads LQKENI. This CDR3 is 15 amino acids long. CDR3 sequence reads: CASSLNPTTGAEQYF. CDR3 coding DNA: TGTGCCAGCTCTCTCAACCCGACAACTGGGGCCGAGCAGTACTTC.

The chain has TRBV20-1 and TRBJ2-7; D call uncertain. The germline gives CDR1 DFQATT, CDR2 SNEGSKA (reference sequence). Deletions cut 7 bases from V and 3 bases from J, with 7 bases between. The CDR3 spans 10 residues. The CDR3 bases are TGCAGTGGGGAATACTACGAGCAGTACTTC. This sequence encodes CSGEYYEQYF.

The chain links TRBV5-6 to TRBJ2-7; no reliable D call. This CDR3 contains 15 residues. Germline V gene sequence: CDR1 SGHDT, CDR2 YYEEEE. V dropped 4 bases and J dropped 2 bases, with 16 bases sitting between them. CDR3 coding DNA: TGTGCCAGCAGCCCCCCTGTTGCCGAAGCCTACGAGCAGTACTTC. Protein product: CASSPPVAEAYEQYF.

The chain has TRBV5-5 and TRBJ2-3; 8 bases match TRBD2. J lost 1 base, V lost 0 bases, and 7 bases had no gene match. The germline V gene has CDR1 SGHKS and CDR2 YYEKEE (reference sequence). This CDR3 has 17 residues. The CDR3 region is CASSLGSGGLGTDTQYF. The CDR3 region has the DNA TGTGCCAGCAGCTTGGGGTCGGGAGGGCTGGGCACAGATACGCAGTATTTT.

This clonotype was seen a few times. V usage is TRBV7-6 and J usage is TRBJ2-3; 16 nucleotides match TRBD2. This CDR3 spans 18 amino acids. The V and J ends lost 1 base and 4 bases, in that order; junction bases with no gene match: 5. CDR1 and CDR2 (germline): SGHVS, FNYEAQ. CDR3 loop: CASSLEPGLAGGADTQYF. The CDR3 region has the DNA TGTGCCAGCAGCTTAGAACCGGGACTAGCGGGGGGGGCAGATACGCAGTATTTT.

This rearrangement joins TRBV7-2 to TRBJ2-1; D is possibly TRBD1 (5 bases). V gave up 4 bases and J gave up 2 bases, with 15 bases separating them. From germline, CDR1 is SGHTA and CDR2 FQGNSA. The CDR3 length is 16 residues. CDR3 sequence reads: CASSYTGVPTYNEQFF. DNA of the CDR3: TGTGCCAGCAGCTATACAGGCGTTCCGACCTACAATGAGCAGTTCTTC. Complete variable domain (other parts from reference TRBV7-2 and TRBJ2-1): GAGVSQSPSNKVTEKGKDVELRCDPISGHTALYWYRQSLGQGLEFLIYFQGNSAPDKSGLPSDRFSAERTGGSVSTLTIQRTQQEDSAVYLCASSYTGVPTYNEQFFGPGTRLTVL.

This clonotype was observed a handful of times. This chain's CDR3 is CASSFRTSLPDTQYF. The CDR3 region has the DNA TGTGCCAGCAGTTTTAGGACTAGTCTCCCAGATACGCAGTATTTT. This chain connects TRBV12-3 or TRBV12-4 to TRBJ2-3, with 7 positions matching TRBD2. After removal of 3 bases from V and 4 bases from J, the junction contained 7 bases not matched to a gene. CDR3 length equals 15 residues.

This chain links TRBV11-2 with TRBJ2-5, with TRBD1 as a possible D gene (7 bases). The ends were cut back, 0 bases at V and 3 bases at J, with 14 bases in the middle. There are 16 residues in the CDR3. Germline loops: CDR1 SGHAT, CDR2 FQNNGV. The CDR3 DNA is TGTGCCAGCAGCTTAGATCTGGGCAGGGGGGAAGAGACCCAGTACTTC. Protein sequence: CASSLDLGRGEETQYF. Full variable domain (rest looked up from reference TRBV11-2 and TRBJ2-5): EAGVAQSPRYKIIEKRQSVAFWCNPISGHATLYWYQQILGQGPKLLIQFQNNGVVDDSQLPKDRFSAERLKGVDSTLKIQPAKLEDSAVYLCASSLDLGRGEETQYFGPGTRLLVL.

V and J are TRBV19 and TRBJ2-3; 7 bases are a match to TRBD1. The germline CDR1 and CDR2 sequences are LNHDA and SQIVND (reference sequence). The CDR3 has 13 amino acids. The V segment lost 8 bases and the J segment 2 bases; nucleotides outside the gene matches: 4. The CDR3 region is CASGDSYTDTQYF. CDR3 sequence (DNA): TGTGCCAGTGGGGACAGCTACACAGATACGCAGTATTTT.